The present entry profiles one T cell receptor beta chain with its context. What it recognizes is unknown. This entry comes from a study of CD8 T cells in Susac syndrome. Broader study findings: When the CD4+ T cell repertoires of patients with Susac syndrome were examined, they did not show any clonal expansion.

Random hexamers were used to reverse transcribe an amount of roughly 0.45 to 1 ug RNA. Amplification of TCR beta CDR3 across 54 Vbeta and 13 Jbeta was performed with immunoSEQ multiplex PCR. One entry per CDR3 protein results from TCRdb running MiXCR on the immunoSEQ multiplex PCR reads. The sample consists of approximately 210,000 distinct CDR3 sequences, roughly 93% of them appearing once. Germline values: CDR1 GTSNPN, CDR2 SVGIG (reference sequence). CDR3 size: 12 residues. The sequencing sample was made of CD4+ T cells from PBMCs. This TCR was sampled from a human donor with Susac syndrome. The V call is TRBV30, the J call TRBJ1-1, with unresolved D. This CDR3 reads CAIAEQDTEAFF. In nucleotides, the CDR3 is TGTGCGATCGCAGAGCAGGACACTGAAGCTTTCTTT.